The 10 T cell receptor beta chains reported below all come from one sample, sequenced in a study of human thymus T cells. The assay was immunoSEQ multiplex PCR, and TCRdb's table has in-frame clones only and misses some. The sample shows roughly 54,000 clones, 90% to 95% of them seen only once. Sequencing input: blood. The receptor source for this set is a boy under two years old with a congenital heart defect but otherwise immunologically healthy.

This chain joins TRBV20-1 and TRBJ2-3, with no clear D. V was clipped by 3 bases and J by 6 bases, with 7 bases between them. Germline assignment: CDR1 DFQATT and CDR2 SNEGSKA (reference sequence). The CDR3 has 11 amino acids. The CDR3 loop is CSARGSDTQYF. The CDR3, as DNA: TGCAGTGCTAGGGGCTCGGATACGCAGTATTTT.

The CDR3 region is CASSREGPTYEQYF. The CDR3 nucleotides read TGTGCCAGCAGCAGGGAGGGCCCGACTTACGAGCAGTACTTC. The chain employs TRBV6-6 and TRBJ2-7; TRBD2 agrees at 7 bases. After removal of 6 bases from V and 4 bases from J, the junction contained 9 bases not matched to a gene. CDR3 size: 14 residues. In germline, CDR1 is MNHNY, CDR2 SVGAGI (reference sequence).

In DNA form, the CDR3 reads TGTGCCAGCAGCCCCGGACAGTTATACGAGCAGTACTTC. Amino acids: CASSPGQLYEQYF. The V gene is TRBV7-9, the J gene TRBJ2-7; a weak D match, TRBD1 (6 bases). The CDR3 loop spans 13 amino acids. The V and J ends lost 5 bases and 4 bases respectively, with 12 bases between them. Germline V lookup: CDR1 SEHNR, CDR2 FQNEAQ (reference sequence).

V gene TRBV29-1 combines with J gene TRBJ1-1; D gene unclear. Germline V gives CDR1 SQVTM, CDR2 ANQGSEA. This CDR3 spans 13 amino acids. Trimming left V 3 bases short and J 0 bases short, with 8 bases between. The CDR3 loop reads CSVDEGLNTEAFF. The CDR3 DNA reads as TGCAGCGTTGACGAGGGCTTGAACACTGAAGCTTTCTTT.

The gene calls are TRBV29-1 and TRBJ2-5; D is ambiguous. V was pared by 2 bases and J by 4 bases, with 8 bases between. CDR1 and CDR2 from the germline V gene are SQVTM and ANQGSEA. The length of the CDR3 is 12 residues. Here the CDR3 DNA reads TGCAGCGTTGAAAAGGTTGGAGAGACCCAGTACTTC. It translates to CSVEKVGETQYF.

The J gene is TRBJ2-3, the V gene TRBV7-6; 7 positions agree with TRBD1. V shed 8 bases, J shed 2 bases, and the junction held 4 bases outside the gene matches. The CDR3 loop spans 13 amino acids. Germline V gene data show CDR1 as SGHVS and CDR2 as FNYEAQ. CDR3 in amino acids: CASSGQSTDTQYF. In nucleotides, the CDR3 is TGTGCCAGCTCGGGACAGTCCACAGATACGCAGTATTTT.

The CDR3 region has the DNA TGTGCCAGCAGTAGTGTCAGGTATAGCAATCAGCCCCAGCATTTT. Amino acid sequence: CASSSVRYSNQPQHF. The chain combines TRBV27 with TRBJ1-5; D gene unclear. Deletions cut 5 bases from V and 0 bases from J, with 11 bases between. Germline assignment: CDR1 MNHEY and CDR2 SMNVEV (reference sequence). This CDR3 contains 15 residues.

This clone has only one observation. The gene calls are TRBV4-1 and TRBJ1-3, with TRBD1 matching 11 bases. Losses at the gene ends were 0 bases for V and 0 bases for J; bases not matched to a gene: 4. Per the germline V gene, CDR1 is MGHRA and CDR2 is YSYEKL. The CDR3 length is 18 residues. The CDR3 spells CASSQELGTGGSGNTIYF. The CDR3, as DNA: TGCGCCAGCAGCCAAGAACTTGGGACAGGGGGCTCTGGAAACACCATATATTTT.

The DNA for the CDR3 is TGTGCCAGCAATGGACAGGTTAACTATGGCTACACCTTC. Translating gives CASNGQVNYGYTF. V gene TRBV6-4 combines with J gene TRBJ1-2; 7 bases fit TRBD1. J lost 1 base, V lost 7 bases, and 3 bases had no gene match. CDR3 length: 13 amino acids. CDR1 is MRHNA and CDR2 is SNTAGT in the germline V gene.

The chain has TRBV6-1 and TRBJ2-7; 11 bases line up with TRBD1. Germline V gene data show CDR1 as MNHNS and CDR2 as SASEGT. The CDR3 sequence is 15 residues long. V lost 5 bases and J lost 3; bases outside the gene matches: 6. DNA for the CDR3: TGTGCCAGCAGTTTTTTGGGGACAGGGGGCTACGAGCAGTACTTC. This sequence encodes CASSFLGTGGYEQYF.